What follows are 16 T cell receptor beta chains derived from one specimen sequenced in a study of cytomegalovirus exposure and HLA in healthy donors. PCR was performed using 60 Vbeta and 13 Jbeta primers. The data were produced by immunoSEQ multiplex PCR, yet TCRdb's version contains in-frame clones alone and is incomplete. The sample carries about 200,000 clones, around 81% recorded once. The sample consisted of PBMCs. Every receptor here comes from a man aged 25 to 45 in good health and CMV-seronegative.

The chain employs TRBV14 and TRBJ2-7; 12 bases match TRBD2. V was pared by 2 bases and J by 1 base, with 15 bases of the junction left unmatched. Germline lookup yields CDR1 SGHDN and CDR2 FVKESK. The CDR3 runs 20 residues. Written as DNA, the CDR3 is TGTGCCAGCAGCCAAATATCGACTAGCGGGAGCCGGTGGAGGTCCTACGAGCAGTACTTC. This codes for CASSQISTSGSRWRSYEQYF.

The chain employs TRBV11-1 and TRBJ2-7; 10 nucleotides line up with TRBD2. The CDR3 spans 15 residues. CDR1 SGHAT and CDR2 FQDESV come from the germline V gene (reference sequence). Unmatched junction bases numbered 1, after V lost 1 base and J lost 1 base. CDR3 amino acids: CASSLELAGSYEQYF. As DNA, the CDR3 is TGTGCCAGCAGCTTAGAACTAGCGGGATCCTACGAGCAGTACTTC.

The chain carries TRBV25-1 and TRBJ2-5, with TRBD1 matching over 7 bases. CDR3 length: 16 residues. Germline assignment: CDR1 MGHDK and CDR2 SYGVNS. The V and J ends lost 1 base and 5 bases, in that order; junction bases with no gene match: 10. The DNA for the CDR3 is TGTGCCAGCAGTGAATCCGGAGCAGGGGGTGGGGAGACCCAGTACTTC. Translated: CASSESGAGGGETQYF.

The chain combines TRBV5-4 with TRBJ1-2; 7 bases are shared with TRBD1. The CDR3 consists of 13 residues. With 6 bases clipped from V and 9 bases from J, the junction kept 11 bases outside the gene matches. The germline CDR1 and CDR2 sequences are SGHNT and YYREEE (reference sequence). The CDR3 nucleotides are TGTGCCAGCACCGGGACAGTCTTATCTAGCTACACCTTC. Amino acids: CASTGTVLSSYTF.

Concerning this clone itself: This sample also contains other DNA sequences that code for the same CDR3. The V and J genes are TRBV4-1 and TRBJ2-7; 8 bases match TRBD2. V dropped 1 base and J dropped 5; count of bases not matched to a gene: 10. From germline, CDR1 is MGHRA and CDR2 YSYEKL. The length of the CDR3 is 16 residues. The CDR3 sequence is CASSQGIREGSDEQYF. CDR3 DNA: TGCGCCAGCAGCCAAGGTATCCGGGAGGGCTCTGACGAGCAGTACTTC.

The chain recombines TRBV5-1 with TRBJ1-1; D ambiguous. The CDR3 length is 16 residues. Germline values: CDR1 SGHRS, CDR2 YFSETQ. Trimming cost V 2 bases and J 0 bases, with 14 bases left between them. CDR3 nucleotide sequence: TGCGCCAGCAGCTTACCCTCGCGAGGCGTGAACACTGAAGCTTTCTTT. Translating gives CASSLPSRGVNTEAFF.

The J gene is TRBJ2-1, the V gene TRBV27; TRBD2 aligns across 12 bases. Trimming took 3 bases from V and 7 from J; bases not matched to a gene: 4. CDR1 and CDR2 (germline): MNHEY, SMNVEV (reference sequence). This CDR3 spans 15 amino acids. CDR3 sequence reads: CASSLGLAGRNEQFF. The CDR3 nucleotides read TGTGCCAGCAGTTTGGGACTAGCGGGTCGAAATGAGCAGTTCTTC.

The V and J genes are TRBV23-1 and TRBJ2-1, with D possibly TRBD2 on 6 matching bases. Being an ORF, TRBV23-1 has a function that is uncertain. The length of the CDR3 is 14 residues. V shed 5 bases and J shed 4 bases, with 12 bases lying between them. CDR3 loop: CASSIGGWYNEQFF. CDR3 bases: TGCGCCAGCAGTATCGGGGGATGGTACAATGAGCAGTTCTTC.

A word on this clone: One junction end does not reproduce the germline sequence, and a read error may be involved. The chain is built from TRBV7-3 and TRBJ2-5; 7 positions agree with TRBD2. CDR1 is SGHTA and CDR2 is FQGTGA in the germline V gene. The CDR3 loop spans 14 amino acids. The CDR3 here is CASSLTSDQETQYF. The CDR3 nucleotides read TGTGCCAGCAGCCTAACTAGCGACCAAGAGACCCAGTACTTC.

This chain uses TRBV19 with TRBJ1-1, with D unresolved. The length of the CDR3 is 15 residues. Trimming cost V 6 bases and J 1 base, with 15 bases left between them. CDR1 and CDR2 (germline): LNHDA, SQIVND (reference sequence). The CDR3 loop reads CASSWPSRGNTEAFF. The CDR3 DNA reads TGTGCCAGTAGCTGGCCAAGCCGCGGGAACACTGAAGCTTTCTTT.

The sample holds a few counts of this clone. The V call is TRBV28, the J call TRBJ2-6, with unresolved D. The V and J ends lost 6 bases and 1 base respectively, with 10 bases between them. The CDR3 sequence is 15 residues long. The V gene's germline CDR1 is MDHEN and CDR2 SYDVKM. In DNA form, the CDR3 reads TGTGCCAGCAGCGTATCCGCGTCTGGGGCCAACGTCCTGACTTTC. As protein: CASSVSASGANVLTF.

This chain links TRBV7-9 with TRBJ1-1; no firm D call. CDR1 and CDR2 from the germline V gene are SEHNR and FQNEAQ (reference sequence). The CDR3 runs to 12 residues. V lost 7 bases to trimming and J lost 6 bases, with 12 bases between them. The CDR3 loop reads CASNALRPEAFF. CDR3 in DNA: TGTGCCAGCAACGCACTTCGTCCTGAAGCTTTCTTT.

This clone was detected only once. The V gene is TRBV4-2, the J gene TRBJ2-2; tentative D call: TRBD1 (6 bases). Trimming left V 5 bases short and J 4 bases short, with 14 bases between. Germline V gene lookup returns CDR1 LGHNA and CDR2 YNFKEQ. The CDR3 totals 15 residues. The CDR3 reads CASSYTGRTTGELFF. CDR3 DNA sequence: TGTGCCAGCAGCTATACAGGGCGGACCACCGGGGAGCTGTTTTTT.

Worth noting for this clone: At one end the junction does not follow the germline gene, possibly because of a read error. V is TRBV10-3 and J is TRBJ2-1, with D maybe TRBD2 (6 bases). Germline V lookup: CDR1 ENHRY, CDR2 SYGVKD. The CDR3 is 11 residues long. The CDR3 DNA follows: TGTGCCATCAGTGCCGGGGAACTAGCAGTCTTC. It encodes CAISAGELAVF.

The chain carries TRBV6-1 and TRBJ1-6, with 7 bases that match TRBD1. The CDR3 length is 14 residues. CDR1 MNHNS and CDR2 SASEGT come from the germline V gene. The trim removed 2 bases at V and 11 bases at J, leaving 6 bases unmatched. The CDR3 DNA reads TGTGCCAGCAGTGAATCGACAGGGTCCCCACCCCTCCACTTT. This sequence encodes CASSESTGSPPLHF.

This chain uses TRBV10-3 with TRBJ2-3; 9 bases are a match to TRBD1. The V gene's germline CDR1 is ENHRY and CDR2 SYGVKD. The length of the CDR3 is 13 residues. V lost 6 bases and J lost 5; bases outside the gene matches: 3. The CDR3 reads CAIRQGAEDTQYF. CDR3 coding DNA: TGTGCCATCAGACAGGGGGCCGAAGATACGCAGTATTTT.